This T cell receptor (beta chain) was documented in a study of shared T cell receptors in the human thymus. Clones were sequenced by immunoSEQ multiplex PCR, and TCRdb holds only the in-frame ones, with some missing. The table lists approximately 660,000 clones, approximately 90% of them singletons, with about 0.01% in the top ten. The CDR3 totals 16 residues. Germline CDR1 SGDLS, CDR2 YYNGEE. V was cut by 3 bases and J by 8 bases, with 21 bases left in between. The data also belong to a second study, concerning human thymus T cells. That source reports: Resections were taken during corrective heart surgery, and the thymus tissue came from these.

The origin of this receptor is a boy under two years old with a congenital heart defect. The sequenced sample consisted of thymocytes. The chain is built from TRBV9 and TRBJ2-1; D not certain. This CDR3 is CASSAPRRHSLDEQFF. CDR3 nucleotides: TGTGCCAGCAGCGCCCCCCGGCGACATAGTCTCGATGAGCAGTTCTTC.